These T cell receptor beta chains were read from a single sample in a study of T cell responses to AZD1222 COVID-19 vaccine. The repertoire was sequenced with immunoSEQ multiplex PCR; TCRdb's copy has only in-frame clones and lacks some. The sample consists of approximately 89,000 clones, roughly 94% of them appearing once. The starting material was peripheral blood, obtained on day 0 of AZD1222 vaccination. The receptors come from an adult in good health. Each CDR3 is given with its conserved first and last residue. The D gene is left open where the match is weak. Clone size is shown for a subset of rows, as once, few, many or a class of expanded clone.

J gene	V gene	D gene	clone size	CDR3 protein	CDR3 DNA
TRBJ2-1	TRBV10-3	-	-	CAITEGDNMQQFF	TGTGCCATCACAGAAGGTGACAATATGCAGCAGTTCTTC
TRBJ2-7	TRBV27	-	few	CASSFGPVPYEQYF	TGTGCCAGCAGTTTCGGGCCGGTACCCTACGAGCAGTACTTC
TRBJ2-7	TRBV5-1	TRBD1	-	CASSYPGTGDEQYF	TGCGCCAGCAGCTACCCCGGGACAGGGGACGAGCAGTACTTC
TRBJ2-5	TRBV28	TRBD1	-	CASSLSDRGLKETQYF	TGTGCCAGCAGTTTAAGTGACAGGGGGCTAAAGGAGACCCAGTACTTC
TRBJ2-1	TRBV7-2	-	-	CASSSTGSSYNEQFF	TGTGCCAGCAGCTCCACGGGGAGCTCCTACAATGAGCAGTTCTTC
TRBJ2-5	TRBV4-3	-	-	CASSQDWHSRETQYF	TGCGCCAGCAGCCAAGATTGGCATTCCCGGGAGACCCAGTACTTC
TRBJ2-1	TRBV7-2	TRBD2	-	CASSLALAGANEQFF	TGTGCCAGCAGCTTAGCACTAGCGGGAGCCAATGAGCAGTTCTTC
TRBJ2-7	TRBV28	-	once	CASSFGSISYEQYF	TGTGCCAGCAGTTTCGGTAGCATTAGCTACGAGCAGTACTTC
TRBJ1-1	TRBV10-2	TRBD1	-	CASNEATGPFGAFF	TGCGCCAGCAATGAAGCGACAGGGCCTTTTGGAGCTTTCTTT
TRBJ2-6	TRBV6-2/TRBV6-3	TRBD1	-	CASSYSPGQFSSGANVLTF	TGTGCCAGCAGTTACTCCCCGGGACAGTTTTCCTCTGGGGCCAACGTCCTGACTTTC
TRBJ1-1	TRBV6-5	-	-	CASSYTGIMNTEAFF	TGTGCCAGCAGTTACACAGGGATAATGAACACTGAAGCTTTCTTT
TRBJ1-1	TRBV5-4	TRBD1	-	CASSSPRTGLEAFF	TGTGCCAGCAGCTCTCCTAGGACAGGTCTTGAAGCTTTCTTT
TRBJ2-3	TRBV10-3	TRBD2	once	CAISRDYNSPYTDTQYF	TGTGCCATCAGCCGGGACTACAACTCTCCTTACACAGATACGCAGTATTTT
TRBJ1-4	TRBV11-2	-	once	CASRRALASEKLFF	TGTGCCAGCAGACGGGCGTTGGCGAGTGAAAAACTGTTTTTT
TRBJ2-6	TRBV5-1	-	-	CASSSSGSSGANVLTF	TGCGCCAGCAGCTCTTCGGGTAGCTCTGGGGCCAACGTCCTGACTTTC
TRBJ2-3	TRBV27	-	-	CASSLSKETQYF	TGTGCCAGCAGTTTATCGAAGGAGACGCAGTATTTT
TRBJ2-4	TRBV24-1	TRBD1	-	CATSDILDRFYF	TGTGCCACCAGTGATATCCTGGACAGGTTTTACTTC
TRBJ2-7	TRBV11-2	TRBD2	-	CASSGQRRASGSYEQYF	TGTGCCAGCAGCGGACAGAGGCGGGCTAGCGGGTCCTACGAGCAGTACTTC